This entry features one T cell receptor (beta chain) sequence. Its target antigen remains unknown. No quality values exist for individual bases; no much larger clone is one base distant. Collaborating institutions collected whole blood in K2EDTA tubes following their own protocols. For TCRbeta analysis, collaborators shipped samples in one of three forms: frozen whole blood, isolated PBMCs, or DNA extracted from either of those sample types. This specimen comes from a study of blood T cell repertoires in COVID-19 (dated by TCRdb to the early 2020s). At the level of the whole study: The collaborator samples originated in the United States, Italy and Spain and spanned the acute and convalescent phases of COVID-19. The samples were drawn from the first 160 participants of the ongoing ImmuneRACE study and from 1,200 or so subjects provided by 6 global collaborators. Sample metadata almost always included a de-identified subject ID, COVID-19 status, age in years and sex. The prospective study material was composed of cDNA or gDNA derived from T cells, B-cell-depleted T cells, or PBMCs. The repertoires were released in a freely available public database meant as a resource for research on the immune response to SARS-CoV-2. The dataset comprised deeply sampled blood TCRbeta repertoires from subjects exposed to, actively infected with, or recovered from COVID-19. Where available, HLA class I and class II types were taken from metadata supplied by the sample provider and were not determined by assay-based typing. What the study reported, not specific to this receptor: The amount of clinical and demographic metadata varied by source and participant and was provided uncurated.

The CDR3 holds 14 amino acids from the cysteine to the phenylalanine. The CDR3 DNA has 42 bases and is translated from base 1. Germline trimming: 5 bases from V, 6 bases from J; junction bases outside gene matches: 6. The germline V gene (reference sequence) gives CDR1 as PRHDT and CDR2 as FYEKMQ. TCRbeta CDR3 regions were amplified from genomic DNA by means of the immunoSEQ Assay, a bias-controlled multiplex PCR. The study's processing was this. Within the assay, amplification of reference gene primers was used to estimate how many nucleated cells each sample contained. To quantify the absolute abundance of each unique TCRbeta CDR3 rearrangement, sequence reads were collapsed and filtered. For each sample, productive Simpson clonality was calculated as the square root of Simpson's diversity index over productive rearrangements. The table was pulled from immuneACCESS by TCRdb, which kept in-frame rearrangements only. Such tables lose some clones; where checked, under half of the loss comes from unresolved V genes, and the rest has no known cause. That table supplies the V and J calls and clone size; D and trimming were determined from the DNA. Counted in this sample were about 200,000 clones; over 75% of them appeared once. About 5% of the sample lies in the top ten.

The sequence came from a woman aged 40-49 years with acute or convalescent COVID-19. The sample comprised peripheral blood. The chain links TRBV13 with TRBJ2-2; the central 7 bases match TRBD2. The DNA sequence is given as TGTGCCAGCAGCCCCCCTCGGGGGGCCGGGGAGCTGTTTTTT. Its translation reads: CASSPPRGAGELFF.